Listed below are T cell receptor beta chains from one sample, sequenced in a study of Graves' ophthalmopathy and Graves' hyperthyroidism. MiXCR, run by TCRdb on the multiplex PCR reads, gives a single entry per CDR3 protein. Here the sample spans about 220,000 distinct CDR3 sequences, about a fifth being singletons. Source material: peripheral blood. Source of these receptors: a woman aged 45-59 years with Graves' ophthalmopathy. CDR3s include the opening cysteine and the closing phenylalanine or tryptophan. A D gene is named only where the DNA matches it firmly. Rows give clone size only sometimes, using once, few, many, or a class for an expanded clone.

V,J,D,size,CDR3,DNA
TRBV24-1,TRBJ2-2,NA,many,CATSDPGVAGELFF,TGTGCCACCAGTGACCCCGGGGTCGCCGGGGAGCTGTTTTTT
TRBV28,TRBJ2-5,TRBD1,many,CASRAGGKETQYF,TGTGCCAGCAGGGCAGGGGGTAAGGAGACCCAGTACTTC
TRBV5-8,TRBJ2-3,NA,NA,CASSFGTSETQYF,TGTGCCAGCAGCTTCGGGACTTCAGAAACGCAGTATTTT
TRBV24-1,TRBJ1-5,NA,many,CATSVAGNQPQHF,TGTGCCACCAGTGTTGCCGGGAACCAGCCCCAGCATTTT
TRBV12-3/TRBV12-4,TRBJ2-5,NA,many,CASSLLGGETQYF,TGTGCCAGCAGTTTGCTAGGGGGGGAGACCCAGTACTTC
TRBV6-1,TRBJ2-1,TRBD2,many,CASSESVAGWQFF,TGTGCCAGCAGTGAATCCGTAGCGGGATGGCAGTTCTTC
TRBV6-2/TRBV6-3,TRBJ1-5,TRBD1,few,CASSLQGAWQPQHF,TGTGCCAGCAGCCTACAGGGGGCTTGGCAGCCCCAGCATTTT
TRBV19,TRBJ2-7,NA,NA,CASTKMAGSNEQYF,TGTGCCAGTACCAAAATGGCGGGATCCAACGAGCAGTACTTC
TRBV27,TRBJ2-7,NA,few,CASSLSWGPVPYEQYF,TGTGCCAGCAGTTTATCGTGGGGACCCGTCCCCTACGAGCAGTACTTC
TRBV30,TRBJ1-1,NA,many,CAWSAWGGTEAFF,TGTGCCTGGAGTGCGTGGGGGGGCACTGAAGCTTTCTTT
TRBV27,TRBJ2-2,NA,many,CASSSIGEAGELFF,TGTGCCAGCAGTTCAATCGGGGAGGCCGGGGAGCTGTTTTTT
TRBV19,TRBJ2-2,NA,many,CASSIMNTGELFF,TGTGCCAGTAGTATTATGAACACCGGGGAGCTGTTTTTT
TRBV3-1,TRBJ2-4,NA,many,CASSQARGKNIQYF,TGTGCCAGCAGCCAAGCGAGGGGCAAAAACATTCAGTACTTC
TRBV18,TRBJ1-1,NA,NA,CASSPPSPKEAFF,TGTGCCAGCTCACCTCCCTCTCCCAAGGAAGCTTTCTTT
TRBV6-1,TRBJ1-2,TRBD1,many,CASSRQGAVIYGYTF,TGTGCCAGCAGTCGACAGGGGGCGGTTATTTATGGCTACACCTTC
TRBV6-2/TRBV6-3,TRBJ2-2,TRBD1,once,CASSYVAGGTGELFF,TGTGCCAGCAGTTACGTCGCAGGGGGCACCGGGGAGCTGTTTTTT
TRBV20-1,TRBJ2-7,NA,many,CSARGGFSYEQYF,TGCAGTGCTAGAGGGGGGTTTTCCTACGAGCAGTACTTC
TRBV7-9,TRBJ2-5,NA,many,CASSHPGLETQYF,TGTGCCAGCAGTCACCCGGGGTTAGAGACCCAGTACTTC
TRBV27,TRBJ2-7,NA,NA,CASSPQTAGYEQYF,TGTGCCAGCAGTCCCCAGACAGCGGGCTACGAGCAGTACTTC
TRBV19,TRBJ2-7,NA,many,CASSLSFSSYEQYF,TGTGCCAGTAGCCTCTCATTCAGCTCCTACGAGCAGTACTTC
TRBV29-1,TRBJ2-7,NA,many,CSAAAYEQYF,TGCAGCGCCGCGGCCTACGAGCAGTACTTC
TRBV12-3/TRBV12-4,TRBJ1-1,TRBD1,NA,CASSPEGANTEAFF,TGTGCCAGCAGTCCCGAGGGGGCCAACACTGAAGCTTTCTTT
TRBV5-1,TRBJ2-2,NA,few,CASSLGPHRVGTGELFF,TGCGCCAGCAGCTTGGGTCCCCACAGGGTCGGCACCGGGGAGCTGTTTTTT
TRBV12-3/TRBV12-4,TRBJ1-2,NA,once,CASSFRRADYGYTF,TGTGCCAGCAGTTTTCGCCGGGCGGACTATGGCTACACCTTC
TRBV18,TRBJ2-5,NA,many,CASSPLGQTQYF,TGTGCCAGCTCACCCCTCGGGCAGACCCAGTACTTC
TRBV18,TRBJ1-1,NA,many,CASSPPAAGLLGTEAFF,TGTGCCAGCTCACCACCAGCTGCGGGGTTGCTCGGCACTGAAGCTTTCTTT
TRBV7-9,TRBJ1-2,NA,NA,CASSLDGGSPGGYTF,TGTGCCAGCAGCTTAGATGGAGGGTCCCCAGGTGGCTACACCTTC
TRBV4-2,TRBJ1-1,NA,few,CASSQDVQTGPRAEAFF,TGTGCCAGCAGCCAAGATGTGCAGACGGGGCCCCGGGCTGAAGCTTTCTTT
TRBV20-1,TRBJ2-5,NA,many,CSARDPGRVQETQYF,TGCAGTGCTAGAGATCCCGGCAGGGTGCAAGAGACCCAGTACTTC
TRBV11-2,TRBJ2-7,NA,NA,CASSLVPSLAETYEQYF,TGTGCCAGCAGCTTAGTCCCCAGTCTGGCAGAGACCTACGAGCAGTACTTC
TRBV4-1,TRBJ1-3,NA,NA,CASSQDMRVRSGNTIYF,TGCGCCAGCAGCCAAGACATGAGGGTCCGTTCTGGAAACACCATATATTTT
TRBV28,TRBJ2-5,NA,many,CASSLTGAIETQYF,TGTGCCAGCAGTTTAACGGGGGCGATTGAGACCCAGTACTTC
TRBV18,TRBJ1-1,NA,many,CASSPEGGTEAFF,TGTGCCAGCTCACCAGAGGGAGGCACTGAAGCTTTCTTT
TRBV6-1,TRBJ1-1,NA,NA,CASRQLMNTEAFF,TGTGCCAGCAGACAGCTCATGAACACTGAAGCTTTCTTT
TRBV29-1,TRBJ2-5,NA,many,CSVAPLSAQYF,TGCAGCGTTGCCCCGCTATCGGCCCAGTACTTC
TRBV2,TRBJ1-2,NA,many,CASSDWTALGGYTF,TGTGCCAGCAGTGATTGGACGGCTCTGGGAGGCTACACCTTC
TRBV6-1,TRBJ1-5,NA,many,CASTDWSGNQPQHF,TGTGCCAGCACTGATTGGTCGGGTAATCAGCCCCAGCATTTT
TRBV5-1,TRBJ1-1,TRBD1,many,CASSAGQMNTEAFF,TGCGCCAGCAGCGCGGGACAGATGAACACTGAAGCTTTCTTT
TRBV25-1,TRBJ1-5,NA,many,CASSEYESNQPQHF,TGTGCCAGCAGTGAATATGAAAGCAATCAGCCCCAGCATTTT
TRBV11-1,TRBJ2-7,NA,many,CASSFQGPTYEQYF,TGTGCCAGCAGCTTCCAGGGGCCAACCTACGAGCAGTACTTC
TRBV28,TRBJ2-7,TRBD1,many,CASSPFGQGEMGEQYF,TGTGCCAGCAGTCCCTTTGGACAGGGGGAGATGGGCGAGCAGTACTTC
TRBV12-3/TRBV12-4,TRBJ2-2,TRBD2,NA,CASSFPLAGSPGELFF,TGTGCCAGCAGTTTCCCACTAGCGGGATCCCCCGGGGAGCTGTTTTTT
TRBV19,TRBJ2-2,NA,many,CASSRWGAGTGELFF,TGTGCCAGTAGCAGGTGGGGAGCAGGCACCGGGGAGCTGTTTTTT
TRBV15,TRBJ2-7,NA,NA,CATSEQKSHEQYF,TGTGCCACCAGCGAACAGAAGAGTCACGAGCAGTACTTC
TRBV30,TRBJ1-2,NA,many,CAWSTPGRDFYGYTF,TGTGCCTGGAGTACTCCGGGACGGGATTTCTATGGCTACACCTTC
TRBV12-3/TRBV12-4,TRBJ1-4,NA,many,CASSFIFGQQNEKLFF,TGTGCCAGCAGTTTCATCTTCGGACAGCAGAATGAAAAACTGTTTTTT
TRBV28,TRBJ2-7,TRBD2,many,CASSGGGEQYF,TGTGCCAGCAGTGGGGGGGGCGAGCAGTACTTC
TRBV30,TRBJ1-6,NA,many,CAWDNPSNSPLHF,TGTGCCTGGGACAACCCGTCTAATTCACCCCTCCACTTT
TRBV6-2/TRBV6-3,TRBJ1-1,NA,NA,CASSKAGNGNTEAFF,TGTGCCAGCAGTAAAGCTGGAAATGGGAACACTGAAGCTTTCTTT
TRBV12-3/TRBV12-4,TRBJ1-5,TRBD1,many,CASSLSQGGNQPQHF,TGTGCCAGCAGTTTATCACAGGGGGGGAATCAGCCCCAGCATTTT
TRBV28,TRBJ2-7,NA,many,CASSPTGLLYEQYF,TGTGCCAGCAGTCCAACGGGGTTACTCTACGAGCAGTACTTC
TRBV6-1,TRBJ1-1,TRBD1,many,CASRTTSTGGGTEAFF,TGTGCCAGCAGGACCACTTCAACAGGGGGCGGGACTGAAGCTTTCTTT
TRBV28,TRBJ2-7,NA,many,CASSFGRDLDEQYF,TGTGCCAGCAGTTTCGGGCGGGATCTCGACGAGCAGTACTTC